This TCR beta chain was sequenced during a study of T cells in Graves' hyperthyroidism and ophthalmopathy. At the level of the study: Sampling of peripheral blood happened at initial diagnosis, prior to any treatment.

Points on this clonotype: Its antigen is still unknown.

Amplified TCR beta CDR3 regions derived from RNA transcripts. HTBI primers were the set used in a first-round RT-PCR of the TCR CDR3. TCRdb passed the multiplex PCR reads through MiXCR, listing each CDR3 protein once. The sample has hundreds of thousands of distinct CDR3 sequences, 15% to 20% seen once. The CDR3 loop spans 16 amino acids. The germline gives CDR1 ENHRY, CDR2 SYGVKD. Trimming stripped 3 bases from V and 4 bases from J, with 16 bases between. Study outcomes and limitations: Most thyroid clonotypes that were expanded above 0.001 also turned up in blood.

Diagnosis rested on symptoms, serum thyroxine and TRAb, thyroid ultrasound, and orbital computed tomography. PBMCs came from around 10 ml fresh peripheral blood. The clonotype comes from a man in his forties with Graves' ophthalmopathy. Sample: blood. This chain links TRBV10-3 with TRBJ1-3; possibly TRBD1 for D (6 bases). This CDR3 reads CAISDRAGAKGNTIYF. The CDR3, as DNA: TGTGCCATCAGTGATAGGGCAGGGGCGAAGGGAAACACCATATATTTT.